One TCR beta chain is described in this entry. This sample was taken from a study of OX40 agonist ivuxolimab in advanced cancers. About the research overall: Six ivuxolimab dose levels, 0.01 to 10 mg/kg, were given intravenously every 2 weeks.

Measured with immunoSEQ multiplex PCR; TCRdb has only the in-frame clones, and not every one. This sample has under 9,500 clones, with about 87% found just once. V lost 0 bases and J lost 2, with 14 bases in between. Looked up from germline, CDR1 is SGHAT and CDR2 is FQNNGV. This CDR3 is 16 amino acids long. This sample comprised CD4+ or CD8+ T cells sorted from blood, obtained in a trial of the OX40 agonist ivuxolimab. The clonotype originates from an adult with an advanced solid tumor such as melanoma, head and neck, liver or kidney cancer. The genes are TRBV11-2 and TRBJ2-7, with a tentative D call TRBD1 (5 bases). CDR3 residues: CASSLDVGDSPYEQYF. CDR3 sequence (DNA): TGTGCCAGCAGCTTAGATGTTGGCGACAGTCCCTACGAGCAGTACTTC. The full variable domain, with the rest looked up from reference TRBV11-2 and TRBJ2-7, is EAGVAQSPRYKIIEKRQSVAFWCNPISGHATLYWYQQILGQGPKLLIQFQNNGVVDDSQLPKDRFSAERLKGVDSTLKIQPAKLEDSAVYLCASSLDVGDSPYEQYFGPGTRLTVT.